This T cell receptor beta chain was sequenced during a study of prognosis after radiotherapy for stage I lung cancer. Study overall: All of the enrolled patients had stage I non-small cell lung cancer, and they joined between 2018 and 2019.

In germline, CDR1 is KGHDR, CDR2 SFDVKD. The CDR3 is 17 residues long. V gave up 5 bases and J gave up 8 bases, with 23 bases separating them. Comment on this clonotype: Antigen specificity is unknown.

The authors amplified TCR beta CDR3 from genomic DNA using two-round multiplex PCR. Primers specific to each TRBV and TRBJ gene drove first-round PCR. Each CDR3 protein gets one entry after TCRdb re-called the multiplex PCR reads with MiXCR. The sample lists 15,000 to 20,000 distinct CDR3 sequences; 45% to 55% were seen once. The study's findings and limits: In patients receiving stereotactic body radiation therapy, unique TCR clone counts fell afterward, median about 10,000 versus 6,900.

The specimen comprised PBMCs, sampled before or after stereotactic body radiation therapy (not recorded which). This TCR was sampled from a donor over 45 with non-small cell lung cancer. The chain combines TRBV24-1 with TRBJ2-2, with D unresolved. CDR3 DNA: TGTGCCACCAGTGGTTCCCTTTCTAGACCCAAGGGAGGGGAGCTGTTTTTT. This translates into CATSGSLSRPKGGELFF.